The 14 T cell receptor beta chains below all came from one sample that was sequenced in a study of T cells after yellow fever vaccination. Using its own MiXCR run on the 5' RACE reads, TCRdb lists one record per CDR3 protein. The sample has roughly 160,000 distinct CDR3 sequences, 6% to 7.5% seen once. This specimen consisted of CD4+ T cells sorted from PBMCs, obtained roughly 5 days after the first yellow fever vaccination. The receptors shown here come from a man aged 18 to 29 who received the YFV17D yellow fever vaccine.

This clonotype has ten or more counts. For the CDR3, the DNA is TGTGCCACCAGTGTTGGCAGCCACAGGCGGGATACGCAGTATTTT. This sequence encodes CATSVGSHRRDTQYF. V and J are TRBV24-1 and TRBJ2-3; a weak D match, TRBD1 (5 bases). This CDR3 is 15 amino acids long. The germline gives CDR1 KGHDR, CDR2 SFDVKD. Trimming removed 5 bases from V and 6 bases from J, with 17 bases in between.

This clonotype has at least ten counts. The chain couples TRBV20-1 to TRBJ2-3, with 8 bases that match TRBD2. The CDR3 has 16 amino acids. In germline, CDR1 is DFQATT, CDR2 SNEGSKA (reference sequence). J gave up 0 bases and V 3 bases, and 8 bases lay outside the gene matches. The CDR3 spells CSARPPAGVSTDTQYF. CDR3 sequence (DNA): TGCAGTGCTAGGCCGCCAGCGGGGGTGAGCACAGATACGCAGTATTTT.

This sequence joins TRBV9 and TRBJ1-2, with 8 bases fitting TRBD1. The CDR3 spans 13 residues. V dropped 5 bases and J dropped 2; count of bases not matched to a gene: 2. CDR1 is SGDLS and CDR2 is YYNGEE in the germline V gene. The CDR3 here is CASRDRANYGYTF. Here the CDR3 DNA reads TGTGCCAGCAGGGACAGGGCCAACTATGGCTACACCTTC.

The chain joins TRBV20-1 to TRBJ2-2, with 7 bases matching TRBD1. V trimming: 5 bases; J trimming: 5 bases; junction bases outside the gene matches: 14. Germline assignment: CDR1 DFQATT and CDR2 SNEGSKA (reference sequence). The CDR3 spans 16 residues. Here the CDR3 reads CSAHPVDRALTGELFF. DNA of the CDR3: TGCAGTGCTCACCCTGTCGACAGGGCGTTGACCGGGGAGCTGTTTTTT.

This clonotype has a count of ten or more. The chain uses TRBV9 and TRBJ1-3; D is ambiguous. Trimming removed 3 bases at V and 0 bases at J, with 7 bases between. Germline V gene lookup returns CDR1 SGDLS and CDR2 YYNGEE. The CDR3 loop spans 14 amino acids. In DNA, the CDR3 is TGTGCCAGCAGCGCAGAAGCCTCTGGAAACACCATATATTTT. Protein product: CASSAEASGNTIYF. Using reference TRBV9 and TRBJ1-3 for the parts outside the CDR3, the full variable domain is DSGVTQTPKHLITATGQRVTLRCSPRSGDLSVYWYQQSLDQGLQFLIQYYNGEERAKGNILERFSAQQFPDLHSELNLSSLELGDSALYFCASSAEASGNTIYFGEGSWLTVV.

This clonotype was observed at least ten times. This sequence joins TRBV2 and TRBJ1-5, with D possibly being TRBD1 (6 bases). Trimming took off 7 bases at V and 8 bases at J, with 18 bases between the two ends. Germline-derived CDR1 and CDR2 are SNHLY and FYNNEI. CDR3 size: 14 residues. CDR3 bases: TGTGCCAGCAATGGACAGTTAGTGATGGAGCCCCAGCATTTT. It is translated as CASNGQLVMEPQHF.

The genes are TRBV7-3 and TRBJ2-6; unclear D gene. The CDR3 sequence is 16 residues long. The V gene lost 5 bases and the J gene lost 0 bases, with 11 bases spanning the gap. CDR1 is SGHTA, CDR2 FQGTGA, per germline. DNA for the CDR3: TGTGCCAGCAGCCCTAATGGCTACTCTGGGGCCAACGTCCTGACTTTC. Residues: CASSPNGYSGANVLTF.

This clonotype appeared a few times. The chain couples TRBV4-2 to TRBJ2-3, with a possible D match to TRBD2 (7 bases). The CDR3 length is 15 residues. Trimming removed 1 base from V and 5 bases from J, with 13 bases in between. Germline CDR1 is LGHNA and CDR2 is YNFKEQ. As DNA, the CDR3 is TGTGCCAGCAGCCAAGCTGCGGGGGCCGGAGATACGCAGTATTTT. Protein: CASSQAAGAGDTQYF.

This clonotype was observed a few times. The chain recombines TRBV4-3 with TRBJ2-3, with 9 bases aligning to TRBD2. The V gene end was trimmed by 4 bases and the J gene end by 0 bases; junction bases not matched to a gene: 8. The CDR3 is 17 residues long. CDR1 LGHNA and CDR2 YSLEER come from the germline V gene. The CDR3 loop reads CASSPLGLAGSTDTQYF. CDR3 coding DNA: TGCGCCAGCAGCCCTCTCGGCCTAGCGGGGAGCACAGATACGCAGTATTTT.

The gene calls are TRBV28 and TRBJ2-1; D is tentatively TRBD1 or TRBD2 (5 bases each). Per germline, CDR1 MDHEN and CDR2 SYDVKM. CDR3 length: 13 residues. The V gene lost 4 bases and the J gene lost 5 bases, with 9 bases spanning the gap. The CDR3 bases are TGTGCCAGCAGTTGGGGGATAGACAATGAGCAGTTCTTC. Translating gives CASSWGIDNEQFF.

About this clonotype itself: One base away lies a much larger clone, so this may be a sequencing read error. The J gene is TRBJ1-1, the V gene TRBV5-5, with unresolved D. The CDR3 has 14 amino acids. Germline CDR1 reads SGHKS; CDR2 reads YYEKEE (reference sequence). The CDR3, as DNA: TGTGACAGCAGCTCAATTATCATGAACACTGAAGCTTTCTTT. Amino acids: CDSSSIIMNTEAFF.

As to this clonotype: A much larger clone is a single base away; this may be a read error. V and J are TRBV28 and TRBJ2-7; D gene uncertain. The ends were cut back, 4 bases at V and 2 bases at J, with 15 bases in the middle. Germline V lookup: CDR1 MDHEN, CDR2 SYDVKM. This CDR3 is built from 15 residues. The CDR3 region has the DNA TGTGCCAGCAGTTCTATCGAGCCCACTCCCTACGAGCAGTACTTC. This encodes CASSSIEPTPYEQYF.

The chain is built from TRBV5-1 and TRBJ1-1; perhaps TRBD1 as D (5 bases). Germline CDR1 is SGHRS and CDR2 is YFSETQ. The CDR3 loop spans 14 amino acids. The V and J ends lost 0 bases and 3 bases respectively, with 9 bases between them. This CDR3 is CASSLVLGDTEAFF. DNA of the CDR3: TGCGCCAGCAGCTTGGTGTTAGGGGACACTGAAGCTTTCTTT.

At least ten counts were recorded for this clonotype. The chain recombines TRBV25-1 with TRBJ2-5; D ambiguous. V was cut by 3 bases and J by 5 bases, with 13 bases left in between. Germline lookup yields CDR1 MGHDK and CDR2 SYGVNS. CDR3 size: 14 residues. The CDR3 nucleotides read TGTGCCAGCAGTGACGATCGAAGGCGGGAGACCCAGTACTTC. The encoded protein is CASSDDRRRETQYF.